This T cell receptor (beta chain) originates from a study of blood T cells in healthy people across ages. Primed by a sample-barcoded 5' primer and a J-beta primer mix, a second PCR proceeded for 7 to 11 cycles. TCRdb re-derived calls from the 5' RACE reads in MiXCR, one entry per CDR3 protein. The sample consists of 1.4 million to 1.5 million distinct CDR3 sequences, around 42% of them appearing once. The receptor was isolated from a woman aged 18-30 years in good health. Sequencing used blood.

CDR3 residues: CASSHGTGGSNQPQHF. CDR3 DNA: TGCGCCAGCAGCCACGGGACAGGGGGCAGCAATCAGCCCCAGCATTTT. This chain joins TRBV4-1 and TRBJ1-5; 12 bases map to TRBD1. This CDR3 has 16 amino acids. Trimming cost V 3 bases and J 1 base; bases outside gene matches: 1. The germline V gene has CDR1 MGHRA and CDR2 YSYEKL.